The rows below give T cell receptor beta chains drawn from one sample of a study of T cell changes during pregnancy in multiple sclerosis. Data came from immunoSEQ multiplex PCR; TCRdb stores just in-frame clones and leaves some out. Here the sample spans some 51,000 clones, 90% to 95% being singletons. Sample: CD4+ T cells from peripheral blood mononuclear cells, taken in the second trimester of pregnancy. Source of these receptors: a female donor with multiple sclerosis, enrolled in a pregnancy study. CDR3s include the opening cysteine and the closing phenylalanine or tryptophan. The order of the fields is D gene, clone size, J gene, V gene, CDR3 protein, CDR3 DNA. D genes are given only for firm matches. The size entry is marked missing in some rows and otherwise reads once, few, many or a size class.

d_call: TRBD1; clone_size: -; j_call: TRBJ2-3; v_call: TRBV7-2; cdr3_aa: CASSRQGPSTDTQYF; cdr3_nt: TGTGCCAGCAGTAGACAGGGGCCTAGCACAGATACGCAGTATTTT
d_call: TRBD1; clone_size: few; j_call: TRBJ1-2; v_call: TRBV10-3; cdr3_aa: CAISGGQGVGYTF; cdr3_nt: TGTGCCATCAGTGGCGGACAGGGGGTAGGCTACACCTTC
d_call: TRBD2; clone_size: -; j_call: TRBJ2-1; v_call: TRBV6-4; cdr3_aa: CASSDSGAGGTYNEQFF; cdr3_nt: TGTGCCAGCAGTGACTCAGGTGCGGGGGGTACCTACAATGAGCAGTTCTTC
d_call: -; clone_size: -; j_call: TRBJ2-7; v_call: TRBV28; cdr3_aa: CASSFKGRYEQYF; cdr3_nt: TGTGCCAGCAGTTTCAAGGGGCGGTACGAGCAGTACTTC
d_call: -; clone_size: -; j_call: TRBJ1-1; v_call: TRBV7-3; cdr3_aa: CASSLRGDTEAFF; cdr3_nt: TGTGCCAGCAGCTTACGGGGGGACACTGAAGCTTTCTTT
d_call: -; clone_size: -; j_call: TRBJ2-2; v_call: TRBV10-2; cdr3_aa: CASSEPPGTTGELFF; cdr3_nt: TGCGCCAGCAGTGAACCCCCGGGTACAACCGGGGAGCTGTTTTTT
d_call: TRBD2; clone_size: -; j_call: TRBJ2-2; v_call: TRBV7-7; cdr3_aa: CASSLLAGGNTGELFF; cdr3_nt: TGTGCTAGCAGCCTTCTAGCGGGGGGTAACACCGGGGAGCTGTTTTTT
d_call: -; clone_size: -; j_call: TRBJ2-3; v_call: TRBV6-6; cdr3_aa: CASKPTGRDTQYF; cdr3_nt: TGTGCCAGCAAACCGACAGGACGGGATACGCAGTATTTT
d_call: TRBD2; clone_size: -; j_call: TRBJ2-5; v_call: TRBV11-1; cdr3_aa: CASSYGLAGYIKETQYF; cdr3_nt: TGTGCCAGCAGCTACGGACTAGCGGGATACATAAAAGAGACCCAGTACTTC
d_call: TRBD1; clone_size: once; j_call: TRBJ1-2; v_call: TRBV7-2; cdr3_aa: CASRPTLGQGGGYTF; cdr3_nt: TGTGCCAGCAGACCCACCCTAGGACAGGGAGGTGGCTACACCTTC
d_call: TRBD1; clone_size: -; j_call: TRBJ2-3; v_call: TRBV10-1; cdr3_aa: CASSESTGQGLTDTQYF; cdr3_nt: TGCGCCAGCAGTGAGTCGACAGGACAGGGTCTCACAGATACGCAGTATTTT
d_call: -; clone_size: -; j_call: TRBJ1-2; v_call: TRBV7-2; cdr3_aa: CAIPNPPGQFYGYTF; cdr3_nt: TGTGCCATCCCAAATCCCCCCGGACAGTTTTATGGCTACACCTTC
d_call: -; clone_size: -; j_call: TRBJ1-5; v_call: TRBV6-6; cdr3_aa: CASSYSRPPNQPQHF; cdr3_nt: TGTGCCAGCAGTTACTCGAGGCCGCCTAATCAGCCCCAGCATTTT
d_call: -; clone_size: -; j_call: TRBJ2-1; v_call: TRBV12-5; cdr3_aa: CAGSFNNEQFF; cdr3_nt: TGTGCTGGCAGTTTCAACAATGAGCAGTTCTTC
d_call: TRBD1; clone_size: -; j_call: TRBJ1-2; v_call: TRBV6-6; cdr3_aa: CASSQVGQARGYTF; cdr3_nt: TGTGCCAGCAGTCAAGTTGGACAGGCTAGGGGCTACACCTTC
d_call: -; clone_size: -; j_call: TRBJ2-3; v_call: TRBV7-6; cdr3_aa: CASSSLASTDTQYF; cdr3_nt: TGTGCCAGCAGCTCCCTAGCGAGCACAGATACGCAGTATTTT
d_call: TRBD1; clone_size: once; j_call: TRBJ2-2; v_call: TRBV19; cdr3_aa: CATSDRGSTGELFF; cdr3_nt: TGTGCCACTTCTGACAGGGGGAGCACCGGGGAGCTGTTTTTT
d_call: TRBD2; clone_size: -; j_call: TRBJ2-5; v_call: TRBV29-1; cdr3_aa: CSVNGGGQETQYF; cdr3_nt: TGCAGCGTTAACGGGGGGGGGCAAGAGACCCAGTACTTC
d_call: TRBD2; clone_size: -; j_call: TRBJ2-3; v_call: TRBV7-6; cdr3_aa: CASSITSGGDTQYF; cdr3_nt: TGTGCCAGCAGCATTACTAGCGGGGGAGATACGCAGTATTTT
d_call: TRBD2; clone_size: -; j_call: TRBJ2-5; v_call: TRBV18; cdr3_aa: CASSPPGLQETQYF; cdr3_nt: TGTGCCAGCTCACCACCGGGACTACAAGAGACCCAGTACTTC
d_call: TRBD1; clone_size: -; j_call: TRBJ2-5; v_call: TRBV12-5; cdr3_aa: CASGLTQGAGKTQYF; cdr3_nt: TGTGCTAGTGGTTTGACACAGGGGGCCGGGAAGACCCAGTACTTC
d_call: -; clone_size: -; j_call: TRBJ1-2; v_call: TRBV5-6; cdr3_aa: CASSLFFPGALANYGYTF; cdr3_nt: TGTGCCAGCAGTTTGTTTTTCCCCGGAGCCTTAGCTAACTATGGCTACACCTTC
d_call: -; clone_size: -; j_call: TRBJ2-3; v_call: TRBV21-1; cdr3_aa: CASASGQGGIDTQYF; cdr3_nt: TGTGCCAGCGCGTCGGGACAGGGAGGAATAGATACGCAGTATTTT
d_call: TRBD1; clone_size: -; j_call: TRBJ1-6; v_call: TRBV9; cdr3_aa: CASSVEDRGGPNSPLHF; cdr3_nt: TGTGCCAGCAGCGTAGAGGACCGAGGGGGCCCTAATTCACCCCTCCACTTT
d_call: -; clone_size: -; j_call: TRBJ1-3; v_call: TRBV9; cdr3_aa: CASSVVANSGNTIYF; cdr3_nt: TGTGCCAGCAGCGTAGTCGCTAACTCTGGAAACACCATATATTTT
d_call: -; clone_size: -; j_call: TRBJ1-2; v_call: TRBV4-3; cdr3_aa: CASSQDLNYGYTF; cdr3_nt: TGCGCCAGCAGCCAAGATCTTAACTATGGCTACACCTTC
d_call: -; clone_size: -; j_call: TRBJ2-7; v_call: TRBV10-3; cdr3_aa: CATSWSSYEQYF; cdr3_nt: TGTGCCACATCATGGAGCTCCTACGAGCAGTACTTC
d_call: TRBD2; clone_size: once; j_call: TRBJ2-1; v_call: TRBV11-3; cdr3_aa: CASSFSGGAHNEQFF; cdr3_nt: TGTGCCAGCAGCTTTAGCGGGGGGGCCCACAATGAGCAGTTCTTC
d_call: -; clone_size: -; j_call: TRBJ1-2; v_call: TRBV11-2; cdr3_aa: CASSFQRYGYTF; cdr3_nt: TGTGCCAGCAGCTTCCAGCGCTATGGCTACACCTTC
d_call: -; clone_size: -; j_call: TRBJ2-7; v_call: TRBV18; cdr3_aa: CASSQLQGYEQYF; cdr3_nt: TGTGCCAGCTCACAGCTACAGGGTTACGAGCAGTACTTC
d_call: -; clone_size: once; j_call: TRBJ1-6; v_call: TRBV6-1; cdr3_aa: CASSPRTVYNSPLHF; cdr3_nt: TGTGCCAGCAGTCCTAGGACAGTTTATAATTCACCCCTCCACTTT
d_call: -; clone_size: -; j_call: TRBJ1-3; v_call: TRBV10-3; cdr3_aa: CAIGQGAFGNTIYF; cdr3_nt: TGTGCCATCGGGCAAGGGGCGTTCGGAAACACCATATATTTT
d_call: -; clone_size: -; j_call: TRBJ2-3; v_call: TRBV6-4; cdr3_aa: CASSERSTDTQYF; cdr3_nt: TGTGCCAGCAGTGAGCGTAGCACAGATACGCAGTATTTT
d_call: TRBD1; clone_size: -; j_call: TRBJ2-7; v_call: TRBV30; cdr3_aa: CAWSVGDRVDDEQYF; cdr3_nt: TGTGCCTGGAGTGTAGGGGACAGGGTGGATGACGAGCAGTACTTC
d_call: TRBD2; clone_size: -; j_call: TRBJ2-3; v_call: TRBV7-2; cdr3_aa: CASSLGWAGGTDTQYF; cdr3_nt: TGTGCCAGCAGCTTAGGGTGGGCGGGGGGCACAGATACGCAGTATTTT
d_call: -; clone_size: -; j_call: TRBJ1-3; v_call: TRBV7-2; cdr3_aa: CASSLVRGAGNTIYF; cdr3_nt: TGTGCCAGCAGCTTAGTTCGCGGCGCTGGAAACACCATATATTTT
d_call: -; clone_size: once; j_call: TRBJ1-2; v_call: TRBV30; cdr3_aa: CAWRIEHGYTF; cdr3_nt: TGTGCCTGGCGCATCGAGCATGGCTACACCTTC
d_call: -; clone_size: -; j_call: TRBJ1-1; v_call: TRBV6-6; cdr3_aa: CASSYGGSNTEAFF; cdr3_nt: TGTGCCAGCAGTTACGGGGGCTCAAACACTGAAGCTTTCTTT
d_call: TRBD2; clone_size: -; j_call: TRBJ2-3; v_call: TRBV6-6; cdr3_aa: CASSSRGGTDTQYF; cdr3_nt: TGTGCCAGCAGTTCCCGGGGGGGCACAGATACGCAGTATTTT
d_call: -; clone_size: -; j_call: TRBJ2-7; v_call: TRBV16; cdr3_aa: CASSSRGWAEQYF; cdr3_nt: TGTGCCAGCAGCTCCAGAGGGTGGGCCGAGCAGTACTTC
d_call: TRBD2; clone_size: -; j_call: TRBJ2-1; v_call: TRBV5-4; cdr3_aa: CASSLSGGPYNEQFF; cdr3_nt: TGTGCCAGCAGCCTTAGCGGGGGCCCCTACAATGAGCAGTTCTTC
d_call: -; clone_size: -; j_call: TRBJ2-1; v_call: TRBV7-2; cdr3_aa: CASSLIVGGNEQFF; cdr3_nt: TGTGCCAGCAGCTTAATAGTCGGGGGCAATGAGCAGTTCTTC
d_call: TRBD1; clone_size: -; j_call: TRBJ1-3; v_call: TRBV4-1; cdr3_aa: CASSHHRGLSSRNSGNTIYF; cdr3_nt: TGCGCCAGCAGCCATCATAGGGGGCTGTCGAGCCGTAACTCTGGAAACACCATATATTTT
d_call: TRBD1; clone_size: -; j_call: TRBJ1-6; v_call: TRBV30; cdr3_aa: CAWRIGTGGSPLHF; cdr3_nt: TGTGCCTGGAGAATCGGGACAGGGGGTTCTCCCCTCCACTTT
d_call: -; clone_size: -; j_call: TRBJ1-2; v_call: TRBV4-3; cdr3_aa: CASSQEGQTGAGNYGYTF; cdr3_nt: TGCGCCAGCAGCCAAGAGGGCCAGACAGGTGCCGGGAACTATGGCTACACCTTC
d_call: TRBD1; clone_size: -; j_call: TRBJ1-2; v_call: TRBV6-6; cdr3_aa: CASSYGTARGNYGYTF; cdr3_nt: TGTGCCAGCAGTTACGGGACAGCCAGGGGTAACTATGGCTACACCTTC
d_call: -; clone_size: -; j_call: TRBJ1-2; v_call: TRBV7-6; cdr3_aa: CASSLIQGGVGGYTF; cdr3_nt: TGTGCCAGCAGCTTAATTCAGGGCGGTGTTGGTGGCTACACCTTC
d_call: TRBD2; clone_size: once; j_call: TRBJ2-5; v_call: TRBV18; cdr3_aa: CASSPLAGLGETQYF; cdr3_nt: TGTGCCAGCTCACCACTAGCGGGATTAGGAGAGACCCAGTACTTC
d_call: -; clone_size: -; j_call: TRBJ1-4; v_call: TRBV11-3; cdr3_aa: CASSLNGRGGEKLFF; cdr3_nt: TGTGCCAGCAGCTTAAACGGACGAGGGGGTGAAAAACTGTTTTTT